One and the same sample provided the 11 T cell receptor beta chains below, sequenced in a study of T cell responses to AZD1222 COVID-19 vaccine. Libraries were prepared by immunoSEQ multiplex PCR; TCRdb keeps only in-frame clonotypes and omits some of them. Altogether 160,000 or so clones are present, more than 85% being singletons, with the ten largest covering roughly 6.9%. Sequencing used peripheral blood, obtained after recovery from COVID-19. The receptors were gathered from an adult who had recovered from COVID-19.

This chain joins TRBV3-1 (or the pseudogene TRBV3-2) and TRBJ1-2; 8 positions match TRBD1. Trimming took 2 bases from V and 5 from J; bases not matched to a gene: 7. CDR3 length: 15 residues. The germline V gene has CDR1 LGHDT and CDR2 YNNKEL (reference sequence). DNA for the CDR3: TGTGCCAGCAGCCAACCGGGACAGGTTTGGTATGGCTACACCTTC. Encoded protein: CASSQPGQVWYGYTF.

The V and J genes are TRBV7-2 and TRBJ1-3; no clear D. Trimming removed 1 base at V and 0 bases at J, with 7 bases between. CDR3 length equals 15 residues. Germline V lookup: CDR1 SGHTA, CDR2 FQGNSA. The CDR3 nucleotides read TGTGCCAGCAGCTTAGACGGCAGCTCTGGAAACACCATATATTTT. Translating it yields CASSLDGSSGNTIYF.

The V call is TRBV18, the J call TRBJ1-2; no clear D. The CDR3 is 15 amino acids. Germline CDR1 reads KGHSH; CDR2 reads LQKENI. Trimming pared 4 bases from V and 4 bases from J, leaving 16 bases between. CDR3 amino acids: CASSRTQGSGYGYTF. DNA for the CDR3: TGTGCCAGCTCACGCACTCAAGGGTCGGGCTATGGCTACACCTTC. The variable domain in full, with the rest retrieved from reference TRBV18 and TRBJ1-2, is NAGVMQNPRHLVRRRGQEARLRCSPMKGHSHVYWYRQLPEEGLKFMVYLQKENIIDESGMPKERFSAEFPKEGPSILRIQQVVRGDSAAYFCASSRTQGSGYGYTFGSGTRLTVV.

The gene calls are TRBV24-1 and TRBJ2-7; possibly TRBD1 for D (6 bases). Germline V CDR1 and CDR2: KGHDR, SFDVKD. CDR3 length: 15 residues. With 3 bases removed from V and 5 bases from J, the gap between germline ends came to 16 bases. This CDR3 reads CATSDPRTAVDEQYF. The DNA of the CDR3 is TGTGCCACCAGTGATCCCCGGACAGCGGTCGACGAGCAGTACTTC.

The chain couples TRBV5-4 to TRBJ1-1; maybe TRBD1 (5 bases). This CDR3 comprises 15 residues. V was shortened by 4 bases and J by 1 base, with 14 bases between the two germline ends. Germline CDR1 SGHNT, CDR2 YYREEE (reference sequence). CDR3 loop: CASSPRDGGNTEAFF. In DNA, the CDR3 is TGTGCCAGCAGCCCCCGGGACGGGGGGAACACTGAAGCTTTCTTT.

The genes are TRBV7-3 and TRBJ2-2; the D gene is possibly TRBD2 (5 bases). The CDR3 totals 13 residues. The V gene lost 3 bases and the J gene lost 6 bases, with 8 bases spanning the gap. Germline CDR1 reads SGHTA; CDR2 reads FQGTGA. The CDR3, as DNA: TGTGCCAGCAGCTTTTCGGAGGCCGGGGAGCTGTTTTTT. Translating it yields CASSFSEAGELFF.

This clone is a singleton in its sample. The chain has TRBV10-3 and TRBJ2-7; 8 nucleotides line up with TRBD1. The CDR3 length is 12 residues. After removal of 10 bases from V and 3 bases from J, the junction contained 5 bases not matched to a gene. The germline V gene encodes CDR1 ENHRY and CDR2 SYGVKD. CDR3 DNA: TGTGCCAGTACAGGGGGGAACTACGAGCAGTACTTC. It specifies CASTGGNYEQYF.

This chain connects TRBV9 to TRBJ2-7; D is ambiguous. This CDR3 spans 15 amino acids. Germline V CDR1 and CDR2: SGDLS, YYNGEE. V was cut by 0 bases and J by 0 bases, with 10 bases left in between. Written as DNA, the CDR3 is TGTGCCAGCAGCGTAGACCCGGGCAGCTCCTACGAGCAGTACTTC. This encodes CASSVDPGSSYEQYF.

This clone was observed a single time. The chain joins TRBV28 to TRBJ2-1; D gene ambiguous. The ends were cut back, 2 bases at V and 6 bases at J, with 14 bases in the middle. CDR1 and CDR2 (germline): MDHEN, SYDVKM. CDR3 size: 15 residues. Here the CDR3 reads CASSLPPQASNEQFF. The CDR3 DNA reads TGTGCCAGCAGTTTACCCCCCCAAGCATCCAATGAGCAGTTCTTC.

V usage is TRBV2 and J usage is TRBJ2-5; D call uncertain. The ends were cut back, 7 bases at V and 5 bases at J, with 8 bases in the middle. CDR1 SNHLY and CDR2 FYNNEI come from the germline V gene. The CDR3 has 11 residues. CDR3 nucleotides: TGTGCCAGCACGCAGATGGAGACCCAGTACTTC. Protein product: CASTQMETQYF.

The chain combines TRBV27 with TRBJ2-1; D is uncertain. Germline CDR1 is MNHEY and CDR2 is SMNVEV (reference sequence). The CDR3 runs to 15 residues. Between the trimmed V and J ends, which lost 5 bases and 5 bases, there was a span of 16 bases. The CDR3 region has the DNA TGTGCCAGCAGTCCCGGAACCCAGCCCAACAATGAGCAGTTCTTC. Its translation: CASSPGTQPNNEQFF.